The TCR beta chain under discussion was sequenced for a study of blood T cell repertoires in COVID-19. Study details: COVID-19 samples, acute and convalescent, were from the United States, Italy and Spain. PBMCs, B-cell-depleted T cells, or T cells provided the cDNA or gDNA that made up the material.

J lost 0 bases, V lost 3 bases, and 2 bases had no gene match. Germline V CDR1 and CDR2: LNHDA, SQIVND (reference sequence). The CDR3 covers 15 residues. The repertoire was sequenced with immunoSEQ multiplex PCR; TCRdb's copy has only in-frame clones and lacks some. The sample includes 200,000 to 250,000 clones, about 90% seen only once; the top ten take about a tenth. The chain has TRBV19 and TRBJ2-3; 8 positions match TRBD1. The specimen was PBMCs or T cells enriched from blood (not recorded which). This clonotype was sampled from a man aged 30 to 45 who had recovered from COVID-19. Here the CDR3 reads CASSMTGVSTDTQYF. As DNA, the CDR3 is TGTGCCAGTAGTATGACAGGGGTTAGCACAGATACGCAGTATTTT. Looking up the rest from reference TRBV19 and TRBJ2-3 gives the full variable domain: DGGITQSPKYLFRKEGQNVTLSCEQNLNHDAMYWYRQDPGQGLRLIYYSQIVNDFQKGDIAEGYSVSREKKESFPLTVTSAQKNPTAFYLCASSMTGVSTDTQYFGPGTRLTVL.